The T cell receptor beta chain described here comes from a study of T cell responses to AZD1222 COVID-19 vaccine. General study results and limits: The study identified only five to seven AZD1222 recipients as seropositive at baseline.

This table comes from immunoSEQ multiplex PCR, and its TCRdb copy is limited to in-frame clones, with some not included. The top ten hold approximately 17% of the sample, which has about 150,000 clones, 90% seen once. The CDR3 has 14 residues. In germline, CDR1 is MNHEY, CDR2 SVGAGI. With 2 bases removed from V and 2 bases from J, the gap between germline ends came to 9 bases. This clone was recorded only once. Its specificity is unknown. This chain joins TRBV6-5 and TRBJ1-2; a possible D gene is TRBD1 (5 bases). The sequenced sample was peripheral blood, obtained on day 0 of AZD1222 vaccination. The TCR sequence derives from an adult in good health. CDR3 in amino acids: CASSYGGLNYGYTF. The CDR3 DNA follows: TGTGCCAGCAGTTACGGGGGATTAAACTATGGCTACACCTTC.